These 20 T cell receptor beta chains were all obtained from the same sample, sequenced in a study of blood T cell repertoires in COVID-19. Assay used: immunoSEQ multiplex PCR; TCRdb lists only in-frame clones, some missing. The repertoire holds 390,000 or so clones, with 86% as singletons. Sequenced sample: peripheral blood. Source of these receptors: a woman between 25 and 40 years old with active or convalescent COVID-19.

The chain couples TRBV9 to TRBJ2-7; D might be TRBD1 (6 bases). V was cut by 4 bases and J by 3 bases, with 17 bases left in between. Germline V gene lookup returns CDR1 SGDLS and CDR2 YYNGEE. The CDR3 runs to 15 residues. CDR3: CASSQKTGLNYEQYF. DNA for the CDR3: TGTGCCAGCAGCCAGAAGACAGGCTTGAACTACGAGCAGTACTTC.

This chain connects TRBV2 to TRBJ2-1, with a possible D match to TRBD2 (6 bases). Germline V lookup: CDR1 SNHLY, CDR2 FYNNEI. The CDR3 is made up of 14 amino acids. V lost 7 bases, J lost 7 bases, and 17 bases lay in between. For the CDR3, the DNA is TGTGCCAGCAATCCGGGGGATAGGGGAAATGAGCAGTTCTTC. Protein product: CASNPGDRGNEQFF.

The chain couples TRBV4-2 to TRBJ2-3; 9 bases align to TRBD2. Germline CDR1 reads LGHNA; CDR2 reads YNFKEQ. This CDR3 contains 15 residues. V lost 0 bases and J lost 3; bases outside the gene matches: 1. The CDR3 here is CASSQDSGRTDTQYF. CDR3 bases: TGTGCCAGCAGCCAAGACAGCGGGAGGACAGATACGCAGTATTTT.

J is TRBJ1-5 and V is TRBV27, with D hard to call. Trimming took 5 bases from V and 3 from J, leaving 11 bases between them. The CDR3 has 14 residues. Germline CDR1 MNHEY, CDR2 SMNVEV (reference sequence). In nucleotides, the CDR3 is TGTGCCAGCAGTCCCGACACCCTCAATCAGCCCCAGCATTTT. It translates to CASSPDTLNQPQHF.

V usage is TRBV29-1 and J usage is TRBJ1-2; a possible D gene is TRBD1 (6 bases). Germline V gene sequence: CDR1 SQVTM, CDR2 ANQGSEA. V dropped 6 bases and J dropped 3 bases, with 20 bases sitting between them. This CDR3 region has 15 residues. CDR3 protein: CSVRKPLEGDYGYTF. The DNA of the CDR3 is TGCAGCGTCCGAAAGCCCCTCGAGGGGGACTATGGCTACACCTTC.

The CDR3 nucleotides are TGTGCCAGCAGCTTAGCGGGGTCCTACAATGAGCAGTTCTTC. Translation gives CASSLAGSYNEQFF. The gene calls are TRBV11-2 and TRBJ2-1, with D possibly TRBD2 on 5 matching bases. In germline, CDR1 is SGHAT, CDR2 FQNNGV. The CDR3 runs 14 residues. V lost 1 base and J lost 1, with 5 bases in between. Together with reference TRBV11-2 and TRBJ2-1, the CDR3 gives the full variable domain: EAGVAQSPRYKIIEKRQSVAFWCNPISGHATLYWYQQILGQGPKLLIQFQNNGVVDDSQLPKDRFSAERLKGVDSTLKIQPAKLEDSAVYLCASSLAGSYNEQFFGPGTRLTVL.

This chain connects TRBV6-6 to TRBJ2-7; the D gene is possibly TRBD1 (6 bases). V lost 0 bases to trimming and J lost 3 bases, with 15 bases between them. The germline V gene encodes CDR1 MNHNY and CDR2 SVGAGI (reference sequence). This CDR3 has 16 residues. CDR3 residues: CASSYSTGHTRYEQYF. CDR3 DNA sequence: TGTGCCAGCAGTTACTCTACGGGACATACACGCTACGAGCAGTACTTC.

This chain joins TRBV27 and TRBJ2-1; 9 bases are shared with TRBD1. Germline V lookup: CDR1 MNHEY, CDR2 SMNVEV (reference sequence). V lost 4 bases to trimming and J lost 7 bases; unmatched junction nucleotides: 2. The CDR3 is 13 amino acids. The CDR3 sequence is CASSWDRANEQFF. The CDR3 DNA reads as TGTGCCAGCAGTTGGGACAGGGCGAATGAGCAGTTCTTC.

This clone has just one count. The chain links TRBV4-1 to TRBJ2-1; TRBD2 matches 11 bases. This CDR3 contains 16 residues. J was trimmed by 7 bases and V by 4 bases; bases with no gene match: 9. Per the germline V gene, CDR1 is MGHRA and CDR2 is YSYEKL. The CDR3 sequence is CASSRAGTSGANEQFF. As DNA, the CDR3 is TGCGCCAGCAGCCGGGCCGGGACTAGCGGAGCGAATGAGCAGTTCTTC.

V usage is TRBV27 and J usage is TRBJ2-7; 7 bases are shared with TRBD1. Germline loops: CDR1 MNHEY, CDR2 SMNVEV (reference sequence). After removal of 3 bases from V and 7 bases from J, the junction contained 12 bases not matched to a gene. The length of the CDR3 is 15 residues. In DNA form, the CDR3 reads TGTGCCAGCAGTTTGGGTAACAGGGGAACGCGGGAGCAGTACTTC. Translation: CASSLGNRGTREQYF.

This clone was seen once. V is TRBV12-3 or TRBV12-4 and J is TRBJ2-2; weak D call: TRBD2 (6 bases). This CDR3 contains 13 residues. Between the trimmed V and J ends, which lost 6 bases and 6 bases, there was a span of 11 bases. In DNA, the CDR3 is TGTGCCAGCAGCCCTTCTAGCGCCGGGGAGCTGTTTTTT. Translated: CASSPSSAGELFF.

The chain carries TRBV11-2 and TRBJ2-7, with D possibly being TRBD2 (5 bases). Germline CDR1 is SGHAT and CDR2 is FQNNGV. CDR3 length: 14 amino acids. V was pared by 5 bases and J by 7 bases, with 18 bases between. DNA for the CDR3: TGTGCCAGCAGCCACAACCGACTAACGGGAGAGCAGTACTTC. Its protein product is CASSHNRLTGEQYF.

The genes are TRBV10-3 and TRBJ2-3; possible D gene TRBD2, 5 bases. Germline CDR1 is ENHRY and CDR2 is SYGVKD. The V and J ends lost 6 bases and 9 bases respectively, with 16 bases between them. The CDR3 loop spans 13 amino acids. The CDR3 spells CAISGSALNTQYF. The CDR3 DNA sequence: TGTGCCATCAGCGGTAGCGCACTTAACACGCAGTATTTT.

A single count supports this clone. This chain connects TRBV7-9 to TRBJ1-2; D perhaps matches TRBD1 (5 bases). The CDR3 is 15 residues long. Germline values: CDR1 SEHNR, CDR2 FQNEAQ (reference sequence). The germline V and J ends were trimmed by 4 bases and 7 bases, with 19 bases remaining between them. CDR3 in amino acids: CASSSAGIGVGGYTF. The CDR3 DNA reads TGTGCCAGCAGCTCGGCAGGGATTGGAGTTGGTGGCTACACCTTC.

The rearrangement joins TRBV6-5 to TRBJ1-5, with D possibly TRBD1 on 5 matching bases. Between the trimmed V and J ends, which lost 11 bases and 0 bases, there was a span of 14 bases. Looked up from germline, CDR1 is MNHEY and CDR2 is SVGAGI. There are 14 residues in the CDR3. The CDR3 reads CAATGSSSNQPQHF. Written as DNA, the CDR3 is TGTGCCGCCACAGGCTCCTCTAGCAATCAGCCCCAGCATTTT.

The V call is TRBV6-5, the J call TRBJ2-1; D is undetermined. This CDR3 is built from 11 residues. Looked up from germline, CDR1 is MNHEY and CDR2 is SVGAGI. Trimming stripped 2 bases from V and 7 bases from J, with 3 bases between. As DNA, the CDR3 is TGTGCCAGCAGTTACCTAAATGAGCAGTTCTTC. It translates to CASSYLNEQFF.

The V gene is TRBV4-2, the J gene TRBJ1-2, with D perhaps TRBD1 (5 bases). CDR1 is LGHNA, CDR2 YNFKEQ, per germline. Trimming removed 4 bases from V and 3 bases from J, with 15 bases in between. The CDR3 spans 15 residues. CDR3 loop: CASSLGGGIDYGYTF. The CDR3 DNA reads as TGTGCCAGCAGCCTCGGCGGGGGTATAGACTATGGCTACACCTTC.

The chain combines TRBV6-5 with TRBJ1-2; no clear D. The CDR3 is 14 residues long. V dropped 10 bases and J dropped 4 bases, with 19 bases sitting between them. The germline V gene encodes CDR1 MNHEY and CDR2 SVGAGI. The CDR3 DNA reads as TGTGCCACTCTCCCGGGGTTAATGGGCTATGGCTACACCTTC. Its protein is CATLPGLMGYGYTF.

V and J are TRBV6-5 and TRBJ1-2; possibly TRBD1 for D (6 bases). V lost 8 bases and J lost 5, with 18 bases in between. In germline, CDR1 is MNHEY, CDR2 SVGAGI. The CDR3 length is 14 residues. The DNA of the CDR3 is TGTGCCAGCGGGGAGGGGGGCGAGGTTTATGGCTACACCTTC. It codes for CASGEGGEVYGYTF.

As to this clone: The junction and the germline gene differ at one end; a read error may be behind it. CDR3 residues: CASSASVTELHQF. CDR3 sequence (DNA): TGCGCCAGCAGCGCCTCCGTTACAGAGCTGCATCAGTTC. The chain uses TRBV5-1 and TRBJ1-2; D remains ambiguous. The length of the CDR3 is 13 residues. Germline V gives CDR1 SGHRS, CDR2 YFSETQ.